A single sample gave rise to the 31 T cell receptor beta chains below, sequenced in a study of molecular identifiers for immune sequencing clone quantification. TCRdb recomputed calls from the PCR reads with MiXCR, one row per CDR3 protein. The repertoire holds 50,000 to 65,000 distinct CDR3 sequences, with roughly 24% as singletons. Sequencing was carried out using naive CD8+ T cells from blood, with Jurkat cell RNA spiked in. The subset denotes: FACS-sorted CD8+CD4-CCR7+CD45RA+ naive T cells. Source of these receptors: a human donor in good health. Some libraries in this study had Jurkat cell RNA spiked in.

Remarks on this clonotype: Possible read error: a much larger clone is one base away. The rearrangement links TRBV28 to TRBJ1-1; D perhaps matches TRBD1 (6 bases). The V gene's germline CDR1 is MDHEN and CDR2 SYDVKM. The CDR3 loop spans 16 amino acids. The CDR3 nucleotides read TGTGCCAGCTGTTTTCTGGCAGGGGAAATGAACACTGAAGCTTTCTTT. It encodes CASCFLAGEMNTEAFF.

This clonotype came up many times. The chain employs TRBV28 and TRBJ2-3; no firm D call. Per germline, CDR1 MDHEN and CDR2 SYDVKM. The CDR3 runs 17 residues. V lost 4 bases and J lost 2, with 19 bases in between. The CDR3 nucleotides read TGTGCCAGCAGTTCCCCCCGACACGAGATGACCACAGATACGCAGTATTTT. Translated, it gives CASSSPRHEMTTDTQYF.

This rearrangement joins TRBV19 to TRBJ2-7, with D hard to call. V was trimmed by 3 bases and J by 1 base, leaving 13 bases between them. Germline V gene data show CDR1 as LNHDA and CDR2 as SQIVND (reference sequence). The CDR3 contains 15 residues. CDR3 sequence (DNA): TGTGCCAGTAGTATTGGGGTCGCTAGTTCCTACGAGCAGTACTTC. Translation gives CASSIGVASSYEQYF.

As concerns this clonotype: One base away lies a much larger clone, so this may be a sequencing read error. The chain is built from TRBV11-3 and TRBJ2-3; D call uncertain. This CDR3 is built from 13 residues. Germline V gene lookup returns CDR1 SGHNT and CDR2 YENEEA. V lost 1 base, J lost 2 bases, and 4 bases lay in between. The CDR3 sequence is CASSLGYTDTQYF. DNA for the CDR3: TGTGCCAGCAGCTTAGGATACACAGATACGCAGTATTTT.

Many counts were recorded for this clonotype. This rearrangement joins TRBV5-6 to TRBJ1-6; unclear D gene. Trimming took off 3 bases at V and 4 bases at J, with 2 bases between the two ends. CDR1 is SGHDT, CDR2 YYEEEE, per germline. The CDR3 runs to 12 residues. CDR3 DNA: TGTGCCAGCAGCTCATATAATTCACCCCTCCACTTT. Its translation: CASSSYNSPLHF.

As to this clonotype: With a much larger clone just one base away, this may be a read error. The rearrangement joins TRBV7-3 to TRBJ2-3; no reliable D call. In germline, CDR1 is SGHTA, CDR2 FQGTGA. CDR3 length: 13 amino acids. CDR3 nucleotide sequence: TGTGCCAGCAGCCCCGCCCGCACAGATACGCGGTATTTT. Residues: CASSPARTDTRYF.

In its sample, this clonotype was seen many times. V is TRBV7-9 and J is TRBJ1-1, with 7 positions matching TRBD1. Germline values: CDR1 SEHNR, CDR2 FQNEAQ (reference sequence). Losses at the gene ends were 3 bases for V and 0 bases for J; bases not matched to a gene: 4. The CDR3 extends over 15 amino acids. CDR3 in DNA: TGTGCCAGCAGCTTCTTACAGGGGATGAACACTGAAGCTTTCTTT. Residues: CASSFLQGMNTEAFF.

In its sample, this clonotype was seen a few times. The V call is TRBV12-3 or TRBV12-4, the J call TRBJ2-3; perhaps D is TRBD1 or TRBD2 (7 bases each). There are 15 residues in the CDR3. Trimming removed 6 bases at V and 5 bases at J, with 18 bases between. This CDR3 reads CASSPQGGVLDTQYF. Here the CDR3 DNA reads TGTGCCAGCAGCCCCCAGGGGGGGGTTTTAGATACGCAGTATTTT.

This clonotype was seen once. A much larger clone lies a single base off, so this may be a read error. CDR3 protein: CAISLAGRGQYQETQYF. In nucleotides, the CDR3 is TGTGCCATCAGCTTAGCGGGCAGGGGTCAGTACCAAGAGACCCAGTACTTC. The chain is built from TRBV7-9 and TRBJ2-5, with a tentative D call TRBD2 (7 bases). The germline CDR1 and CDR2 sequences are SEHNR and FQNEAQ (reference sequence). The CDR3 totals 17 residues.

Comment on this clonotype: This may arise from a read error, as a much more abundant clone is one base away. The CDR3 DNA is TGTGCCAGCAGTTACTCTCGGACCGGCTCCTACGAGCAGTTCTTC. Translated: CASSYSRTGSYEQFF. The genes are TRBV6-2 or TRBV6-3 and TRBJ2-7, with D uncertain. Matching the DNA end better, TRBJ2-1 makes the J call doubtful. This CDR3 is 15 amino acids long. Germline values: CDR1 MNHEY, CDR2 SVGEGT.

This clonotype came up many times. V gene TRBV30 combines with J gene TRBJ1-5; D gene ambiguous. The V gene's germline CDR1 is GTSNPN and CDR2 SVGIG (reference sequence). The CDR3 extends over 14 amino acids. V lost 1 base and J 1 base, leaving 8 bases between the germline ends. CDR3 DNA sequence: TGTGCCTGGAGTGGAGCATCCAGCAATCAGCCCCAGCATTTT. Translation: CAWSGASSNQPQHF.

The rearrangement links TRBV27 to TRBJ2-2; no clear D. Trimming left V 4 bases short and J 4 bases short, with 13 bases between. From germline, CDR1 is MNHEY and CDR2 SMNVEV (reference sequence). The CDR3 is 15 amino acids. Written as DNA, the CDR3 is TGTGCCAGCAGTTACTTCAGCCCGAGCACCGGGGAGCTGTTTTTT. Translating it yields CASSYFSPSTGELFF.

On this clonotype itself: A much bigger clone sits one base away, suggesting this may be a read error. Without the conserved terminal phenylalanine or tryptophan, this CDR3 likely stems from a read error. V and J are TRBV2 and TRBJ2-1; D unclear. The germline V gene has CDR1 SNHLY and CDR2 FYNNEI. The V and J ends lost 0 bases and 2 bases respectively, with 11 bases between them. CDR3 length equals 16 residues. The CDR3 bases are TGTGCCAGCAGTGAAGCAAGTCGGCCCGCCTACAATGAGCAGTTCCTC. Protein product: CASSEASRPAYNEQFL.

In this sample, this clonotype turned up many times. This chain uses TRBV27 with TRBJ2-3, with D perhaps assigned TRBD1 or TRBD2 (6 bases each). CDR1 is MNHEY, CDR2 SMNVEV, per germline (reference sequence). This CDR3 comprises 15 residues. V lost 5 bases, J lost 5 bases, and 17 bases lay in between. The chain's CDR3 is CASSLVGGIGDTQYF. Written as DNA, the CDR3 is TGTGCCAGCAGTCTCGTAGGGGGGATCGGAGATACGCAGTATTTT.

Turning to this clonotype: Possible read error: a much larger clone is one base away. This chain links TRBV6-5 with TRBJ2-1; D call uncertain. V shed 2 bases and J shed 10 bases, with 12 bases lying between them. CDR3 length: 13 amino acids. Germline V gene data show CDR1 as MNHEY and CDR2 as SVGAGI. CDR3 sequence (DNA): TGTGCCAGCAGTTACGCAATTCTCCGGGAGCAGTTCTTC. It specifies CASSYAILREQFF.

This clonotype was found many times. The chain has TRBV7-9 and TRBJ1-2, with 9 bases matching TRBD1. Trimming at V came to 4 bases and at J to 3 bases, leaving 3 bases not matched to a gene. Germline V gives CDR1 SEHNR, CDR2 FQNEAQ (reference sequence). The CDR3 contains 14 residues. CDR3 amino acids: CASSSTGGYYGYTF. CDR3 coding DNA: TGTGCCAGCAGCTCCACAGGGGGCTACTATGGCTACACCTTC.

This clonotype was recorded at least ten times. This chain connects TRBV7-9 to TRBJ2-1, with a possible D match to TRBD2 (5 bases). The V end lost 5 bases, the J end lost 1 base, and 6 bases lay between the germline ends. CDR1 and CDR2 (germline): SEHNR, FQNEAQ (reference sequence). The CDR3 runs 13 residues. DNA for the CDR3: TGTGCCAGCAGCCGGGGATCCTACAATGAGCAGTTCTTC. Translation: CASSRGSYNEQFF.

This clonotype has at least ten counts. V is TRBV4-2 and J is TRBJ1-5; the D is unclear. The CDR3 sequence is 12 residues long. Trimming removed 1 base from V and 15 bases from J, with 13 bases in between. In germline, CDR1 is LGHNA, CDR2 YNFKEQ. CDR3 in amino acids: CASSQVPDPLHF. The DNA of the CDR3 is TGTGCCAGCAGCCAAGTTCCGGATCCTTTGCATTTT.

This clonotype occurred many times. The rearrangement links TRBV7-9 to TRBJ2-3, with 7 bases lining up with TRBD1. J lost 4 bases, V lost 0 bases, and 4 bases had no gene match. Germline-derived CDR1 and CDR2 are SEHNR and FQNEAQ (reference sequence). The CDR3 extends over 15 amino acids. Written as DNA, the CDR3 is TGTGCCAGCAGCTTAGCTTTGGGACAGCCAGATACGCAGTATTTT. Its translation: CASSLALGQPDTQYF.

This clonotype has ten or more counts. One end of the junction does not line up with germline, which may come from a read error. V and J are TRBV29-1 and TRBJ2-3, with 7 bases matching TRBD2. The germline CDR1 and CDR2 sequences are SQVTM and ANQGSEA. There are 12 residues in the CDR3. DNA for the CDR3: TGCAGCGCAGAACCGGGGGGTTCCTCTTACGCCTTT. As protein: CSAEPGGSSYAF.

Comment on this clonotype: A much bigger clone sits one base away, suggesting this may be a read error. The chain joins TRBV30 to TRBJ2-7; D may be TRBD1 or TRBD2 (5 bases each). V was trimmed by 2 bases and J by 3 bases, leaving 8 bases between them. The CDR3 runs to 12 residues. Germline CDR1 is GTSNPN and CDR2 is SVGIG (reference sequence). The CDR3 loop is CAWSLGDYEQYF. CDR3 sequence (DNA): TGTGCCTGGAGTTTGGGGGACTACGAGCAGTACTTC.

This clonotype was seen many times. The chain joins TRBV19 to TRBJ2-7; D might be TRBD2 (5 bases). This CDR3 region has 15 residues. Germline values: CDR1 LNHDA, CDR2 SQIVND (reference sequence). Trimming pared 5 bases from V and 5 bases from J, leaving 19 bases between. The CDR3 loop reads CASSSEWGATDEQYF. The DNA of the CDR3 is TGTGCCAGTAGTTCCGAATGGGGAGCTACCGACGAGCAGTACTTC.

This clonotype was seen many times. CDR3 region: CAINQGDTQYF. CDR3 bases: TGTGCCATCAACCAGGGAGATACGCAGTATTTT. This rearrangement joins TRBV10-3 to TRBJ2-3; tentative D call: TRBD1 (5 bases). CDR3 length: 11 residues. Germline values: CDR1 ENHRY, CDR2 SYGVKD. The germline V and J ends were trimmed by 7 bases and 5 bases, with 7 bases remaining between them.

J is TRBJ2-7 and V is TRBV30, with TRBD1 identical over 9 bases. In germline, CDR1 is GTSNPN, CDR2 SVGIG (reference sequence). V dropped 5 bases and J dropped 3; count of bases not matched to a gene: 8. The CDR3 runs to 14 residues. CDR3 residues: CAWEPRTGDYEQYF. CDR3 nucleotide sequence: TGTGCCTGGGAACCGAGGACAGGGGACTACGAGCAGTACTTC.

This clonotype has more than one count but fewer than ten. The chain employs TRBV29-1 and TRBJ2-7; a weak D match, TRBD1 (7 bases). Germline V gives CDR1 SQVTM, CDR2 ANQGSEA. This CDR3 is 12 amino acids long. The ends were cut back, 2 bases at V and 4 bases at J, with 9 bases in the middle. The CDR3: CSVEQGGYEQYF. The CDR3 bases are TGCAGCGTTGAACAGGGGGGATACGAGCAGTACTTC.

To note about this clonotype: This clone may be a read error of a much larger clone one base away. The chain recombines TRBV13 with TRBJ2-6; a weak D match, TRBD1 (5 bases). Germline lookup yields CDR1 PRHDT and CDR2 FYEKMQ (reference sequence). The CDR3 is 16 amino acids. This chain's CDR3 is CASSRGFRSGANVPTF. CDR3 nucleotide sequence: TGTGCCAGCAGCCGAGGCTTCCGCTCTGGGGCCAACGTCCCGACTTTC.

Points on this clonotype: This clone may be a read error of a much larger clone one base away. The CDR3 sequence is CASSQVTSGRYEQYF. CDR3 nucleotide sequence: TGTGCCAGCAGCCAGGTGACTAGCGGACGTTACGAGCAGTACTTC. This sequence joins TRBV7-9 and TRBJ2-7; 9 bases agree with TRBD2. CDR3 length equals 15 residues. Trimming at V came to 5 bases and at J to 4 bases, leaving 9 bases not matched to a gene. Germline values: CDR1 SEHNR, CDR2 FQNEAQ (reference sequence).

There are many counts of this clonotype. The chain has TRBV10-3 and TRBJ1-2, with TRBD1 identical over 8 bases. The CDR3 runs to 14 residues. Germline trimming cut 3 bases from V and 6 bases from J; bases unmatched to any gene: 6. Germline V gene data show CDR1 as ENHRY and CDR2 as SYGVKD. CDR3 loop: CAISETPGGDGYTF. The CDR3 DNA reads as TGTGCCATCAGTGAAACCCCAGGGGGCGATGGCTACACCTTC.

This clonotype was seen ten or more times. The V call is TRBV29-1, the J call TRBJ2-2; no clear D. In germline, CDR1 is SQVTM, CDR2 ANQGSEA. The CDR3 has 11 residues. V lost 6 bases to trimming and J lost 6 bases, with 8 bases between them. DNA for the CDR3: TGCAGCGTCCCCCAGGCCGGGGAGCTGTTTTTT. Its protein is CSVPQAGELFF.

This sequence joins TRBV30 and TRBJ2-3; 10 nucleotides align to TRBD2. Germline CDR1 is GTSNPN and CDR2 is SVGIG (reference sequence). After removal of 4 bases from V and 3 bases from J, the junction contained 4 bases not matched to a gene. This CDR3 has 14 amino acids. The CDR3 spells CAWTSGRSTDTQYF. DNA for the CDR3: TGTGCCTGGACTAGCGGGAGATCAACAGATACGCAGTATTTT.

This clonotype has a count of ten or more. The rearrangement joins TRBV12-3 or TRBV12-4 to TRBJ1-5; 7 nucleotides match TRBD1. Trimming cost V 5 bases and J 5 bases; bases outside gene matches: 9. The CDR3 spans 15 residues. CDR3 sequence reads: CASSTRDSRDQPQHF. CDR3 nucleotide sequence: TGTGCCAGCAGTACCCGGGACAGCCGAGATCAGCCCCAGCATTTT.